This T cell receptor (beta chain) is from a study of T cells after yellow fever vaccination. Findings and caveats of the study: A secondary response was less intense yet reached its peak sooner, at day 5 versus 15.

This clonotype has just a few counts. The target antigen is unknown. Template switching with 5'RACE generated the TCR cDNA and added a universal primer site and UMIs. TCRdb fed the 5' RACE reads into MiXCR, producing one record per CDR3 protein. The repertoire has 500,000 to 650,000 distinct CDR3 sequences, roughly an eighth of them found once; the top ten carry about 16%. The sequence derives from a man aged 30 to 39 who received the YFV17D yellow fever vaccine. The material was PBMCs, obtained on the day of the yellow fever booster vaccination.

CDR3 sequence (DNA): TGCGCCAGCAGCTTGGGGACTAGCGGGAGTGGAAACACCGGGGAGCTGTTTTTT. Translating gives CASSLGTSGSGNTGELFF. This rearrangement joins TRBV5-1 to TRBJ2-2, with TRBD2 matching 13 bases. The CDR3 totals 18 residues. Germline V lookup: CDR1 SGHRS, CDR2 YFSETQ. Trimming cost V 0 bases and J 2 bases; bases outside gene matches: 4. Filled out from reference TRBV5-1 and TRBJ2-2, the complete variable domain reads KAGVTQTPRYLIKTRGQQVTLSCSPISGHRSVSWYQQTPGQGLQFLFEYFSETQRNKGNFPGRFSGRQFSNSRSEMNVSTLELGDSALYLCASSLGTSGSGNTGELFFGEGSRLTVL.